A single sample is the source of the 17 T cell receptor beta chains below, sequenced in a study of tumor-infiltrating lymphocytes in localized non-small cell lung cancer listed by TCRdb under 2021. Library construction relied on the immunoSEQ multiplex PCR assay. As stored in TCRdb, this immuneACCESS dataset retains in-frame rearrangements with V and J assigned. A fraction of the clones does not appear; measured against another copy, unresolved V genes explain less than half of the discrepancy, and the remainder lacks a known reason. The table for this sample lists more than 15,000 clones; 69% of them were counted only once. 6.5% of the sample is in the top ten clones. The sequencing sample was made of lung tumor tissue. The origin of the receptors is a human donor with non-small cell lung cancer.

The chain couples TRBV7-9 to TRBJ2-3, with 10 positions matching TRBD1. Per the germline V gene, CDR1 is SEHNR and CDR2 is FQNEAQ (reference sequence). The V and J ends lost 7 bases and 3 bases, in that order; junction bases with no gene match: 7. The CDR3 has 15 amino acids. The DNA for the CDR3 is TGTGCCAGCACTCCCGACAGGGGGCGAACAGATACGCAGTATTTT. This translates into CASTPDRGRTDTQYF.

V and J are TRBV5-1 and TRBJ2-5; D gene unclear. The DNA end favors TRBJ2-7, so the J call may be wrong. The germline V gene has CDR1 SGHRS and CDR2 YFSETQ. The CDR3 runs to 13 residues. The DNA of the CDR3 is TGCGCCAGCAGCTTGTCAACATCCTACGAGCAGTACTTC. Residues: CASSLSTSYEQYF.

This clone has just one count. One junction end does not reproduce the germline sequence, and a read error may be involved. The sample holds other DNA sequences that translate to the same CDR3. The chain uses TRBV4-1 and TRBJ1-1; 8 nucleotides align to TRBD1. The CDR3 extends over 15 amino acids. Per germline, CDR1 MGHRA and CDR2 YSYEKL. Written as DNA, the CDR3 is TGCGCTAGCAGCCAAGGGGACAGGTTGAACACTGAAGCTTTCTTT. Translating it yields CASSQGDRLNTEAFF.

CDR3 nucleotides: TGTGCCAGCAGCTCCGGACAGGGGGGTGAAAAACTGTTTTTT. Protein product: CASSSGQGGEKLFF. V gene TRBV11-3 combines with J gene TRBJ1-4, with 10 bases that match TRBD1. Per the germline V gene, CDR1 is SGHNT and CDR2 is YENEEA. The V and J ends lost 4 bases and 7 bases, in that order; junction bases with no gene match: 3. The CDR3 spans 14 residues.

The chain joins TRBV28 to TRBJ2-3, with 9 bases lining up with TRBD1. The germline gives CDR1 MDHEN, CDR2 SYDVKM. The junction had 6 bases not matched to a gene; V was cut back by 8 bases and J by 3 bases. The CDR3 runs to 14 residues. CDR3 region: CASATGGPTDTQYF. The CDR3 DNA sequence: TGTGCCAGCGCAACAGGGGGCCCAACAGATACGCAGTATTTT.

The chain recombines TRBV29-1 with TRBJ2-3, with 7 bases identical to TRBD2. This CDR3 has 16 amino acids. V shed 1 base, J shed 0 bases, and the junction held 7 bases outside the gene matches. Germline V gene data show CDR1 as SQVTM and CDR2 as ANQGSEA. The CDR3 protein is CSVEGGGGTSTDTQYF. The CDR3 DNA follows: TGCAGCGTTGAAGGCGGGGGAGGGACTAGCACAGATACGCAGTATTTT.

This clone has more than one count but fewer than ten. J is TRBJ2-2 and V is TRBV11-2, with 14 bases identical to TRBD2. The CDR3 spans 16 residues. Trimming at V came to 4 bases and at J to 5 bases, leaving 3 bases not matched to a gene. Germline V gene data show CDR1 as SGHAT and CDR2 as FQNNGV. The DNA for the CDR3 is TGTGCCAGCAGCTCTGGGACTAGCGGGGGTACCGGGGAGCTGTTTTTT. Protein sequence: CASSSGTSGGTGELFF.

The chain uses TRBV23-1 and TRBJ2-3; TRBD1 aligns across 10 bases. TRBV23-1 is an ORF, with its function uncertain. V lost 0 bases to trimming and J lost 1 base; unmatched junction nucleotides: 4. The CDR3 runs to 17 residues. The CDR3 here is CASSQSRGTGGTDTQYF. The CDR3, as DNA: TGCGCCAGCAGTCAATCGCGGGGGACAGGGGGCACAGATACGCAGTATTTT.

This clone was seen only a few times. The chain is built from TRBV5-1 and TRBJ1-1, with 9 bases that match TRBD1. From germline, CDR1 is SGHRS and CDR2 YFSETQ. This CDR3 region has 15 residues. Trimming cost V 4 bases and J 6 bases; bases outside gene matches: 10. The CDR3 protein is CASSLRTGVVPEAFF. DNA for the CDR3: TGCGCCAGCAGCCTAAGGACAGGGGTGGTCCCTGAAGCTTTCTTT.

V usage is TRBV18 and J usage is TRBJ2-2; tentative D call: TRBD2 (5 bases). The CDR3 runs 14 residues. V lost 2 bases to trimming and J lost 6 bases, with 10 bases between them. Germline CDR1 is KGHSH and CDR2 is LQKENI. In DNA form, the CDR3 reads TGTGCCAGCTCACCAGGCTCTAGCCCCGGGGAGCTGTTTTTT. Residues: CASSPGSSPGELFF.

Remarks on this clone: A junction boundary mismatches the germline segment, possibly from a read error. The rearrangement joins TRBV30 to TRBJ2-3; 8 bases map to TRBD1. There are 17 residues in the CDR3. Germline V CDR1 and CDR2: GTSNPN, SVGIG (reference sequence). This CDR3 is CAWITRAGGARHRYAVF. Written as DNA, the CDR3 is TGTGCCTGGATAACACGGGCAGGGGGCGCGAGGCACAGATACGCAGTATTT.

The chain has TRBV29-1 and TRBJ1-1; possible D gene TRBD1, 6 bases. Germline CDR1 reads SQVTM; CDR2 reads ANQGSEA. The CDR3 totals 16 residues. CDR3 DNA: TGCACCTATTCTTTAGGGGGGGGATCGGAGAACACTGAAGCTTTCTTT. The encoded protein is CTYSLGGGSENTEAFF.

The chain carries TRBV18 and TRBJ2-7; no firm D call. The CDR3 sequence is 14 residues long. Deletions cut 2 bases from V and 1 base from J, with 9 bases between. The germline CDR1 and CDR2 sequences are KGHSH and LQKENI. This CDR3 reads CASSPVGFSYEQYF. CDR3 coding DNA: TGTGCCAGCTCACCAGTGGGATTTTCCTACGAGCAGTACTTC.

The V and J genes are TRBV7-9 and TRBJ2-2, with 9 bases fitting TRBD2. Germline trimming cut 5 bases from V and 3 bases from J; bases unmatched to any gene: 13. The CDR3 length is 18 residues. Germline V lookup: CDR1 SEHNR, CDR2 FQNEAQ (reference sequence). The CDR3: CASSPRLAGGLDTGELFF. In DNA, the CDR3 is TGTGCCAGCAGCCCCCGACTGGCGGGGGGGCTGGACACCGGGGAGCTGTTTTTT.

V is TRBV19 and J is TRBJ1-2; no firm D call. CDR1 and CDR2 (germline): LNHDA, SQIVND (reference sequence). Trimming shortened V by 2 bases and J by 6 bases, and 16 bases separated the two germline ends. This CDR3 is 15 amino acids long. The CDR3 protein is CASSIFSGSEHGYTF. As DNA, the CDR3 is TGTGCCAGTAGTATATTCTCCGGGTCAGAACATGGCTACACCTTC.

This rearrangement joins TRBV19 to TRBJ2-1; 12 bases are a match to TRBD2. V shed 5 bases and J 2 bases; nucleotides not matched to a gene: 7. The CDR3 is 17 residues long. Germline V CDR1 and CDR2: LNHDA, SQIVND (reference sequence). CDR3 bases: TGTGCCAGTAGTCTAGCGGGGGGGCGCGCTCCCTACAATGAGCAGTTCTTC. This sequence encodes CASSLAGGRAPYNEQFF.

This chain links TRBV11-2 with TRBJ1-1; 7 bases align to TRBD1. The CDR3 is 14 residues long. CDR1 is SGHAT and CDR2 is FQNNGV in the germline V gene. V lost 7 bases to trimming and J lost 2 bases; unmatched junction nucleotides: 7. CDR3 in DNA: TGTGCCAGCACGACCAGGGGGGGCAACACTGAAGCTTTCTTT. Translating it yields CASTTRGGNTEAFF.